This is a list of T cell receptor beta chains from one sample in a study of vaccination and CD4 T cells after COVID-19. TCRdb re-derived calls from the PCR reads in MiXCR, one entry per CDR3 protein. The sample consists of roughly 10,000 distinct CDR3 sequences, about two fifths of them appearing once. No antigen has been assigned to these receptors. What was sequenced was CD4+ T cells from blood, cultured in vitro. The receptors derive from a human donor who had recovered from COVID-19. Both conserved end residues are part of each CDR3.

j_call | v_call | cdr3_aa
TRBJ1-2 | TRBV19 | CASSPRRGGTYGYTF
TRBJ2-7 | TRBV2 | CASSAQGGSYEQYF
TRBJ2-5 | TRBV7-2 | CASSLAYSGGRETQYF
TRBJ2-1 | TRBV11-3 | CASSLVWSANNEQFF
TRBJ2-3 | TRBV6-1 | CAVRQDTDTQYF
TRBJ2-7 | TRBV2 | CASLPAGRPYEQYF
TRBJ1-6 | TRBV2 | CASSEEGTGGNRGSPLHF
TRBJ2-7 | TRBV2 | CASSGVYEQYF
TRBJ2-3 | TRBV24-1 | CATSGAGPSTDTQYF
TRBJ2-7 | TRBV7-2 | CASSQTPQREQYF
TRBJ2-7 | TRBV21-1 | CASSKSGCVSYEQYF
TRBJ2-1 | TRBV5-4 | CASSSNNEQFF
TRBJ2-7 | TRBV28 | CASSLGNRATYEQYF
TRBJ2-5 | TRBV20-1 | CSATGETQYF
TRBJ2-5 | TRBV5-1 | CASSARAGGGPETQYF
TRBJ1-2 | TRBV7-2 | CASSPGQGYGYTF
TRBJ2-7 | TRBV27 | CASSPLRATIGQYF
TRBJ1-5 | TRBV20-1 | CSASVGVDQPQHF
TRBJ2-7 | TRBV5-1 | CASSLVEGFVYEQYF
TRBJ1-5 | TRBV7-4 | CASTRQSNQPQHF
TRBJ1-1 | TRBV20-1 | CSARQGSLNTEAFF
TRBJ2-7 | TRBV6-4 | CASSEEGLASYEQYF
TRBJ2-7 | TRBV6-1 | CASSPTGGSSYEQYF
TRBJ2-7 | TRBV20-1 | CSAGDFYEQYF
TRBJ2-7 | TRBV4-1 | CASSQGFGTSGIYEQYF
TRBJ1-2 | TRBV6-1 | CASSTRTGGEANYGYTF
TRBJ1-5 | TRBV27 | CASSLRGHSNQPQHF
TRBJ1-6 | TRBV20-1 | CSASDPSSPLHF
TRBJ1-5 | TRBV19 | CASSIARAVNQPQHF
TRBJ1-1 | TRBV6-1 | CASSRGQGWGNTEAFF
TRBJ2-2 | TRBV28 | CASSAPGLAGGSYTGELFF
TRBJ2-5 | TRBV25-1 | CASSGQTGLLETQYF
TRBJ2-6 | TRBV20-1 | CSATAGTGNLGANVLTF
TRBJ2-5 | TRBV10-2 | CASKPTSSQETQYF
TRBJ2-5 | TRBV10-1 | CASSESGRSVNGETQYF
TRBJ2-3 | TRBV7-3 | CASSFGQSTDTQYF
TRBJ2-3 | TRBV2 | CASRAPGSTDTQYF
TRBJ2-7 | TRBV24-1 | CATSRGEWEQYF
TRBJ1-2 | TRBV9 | CASSPRQGYGYTF
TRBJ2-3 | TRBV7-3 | CASSLAGLAGATDTQYF
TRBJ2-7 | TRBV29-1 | CSVVAGSNYEQYF
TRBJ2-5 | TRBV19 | CASTRGGQETQYF
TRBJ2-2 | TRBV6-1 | CASSGGRMRTGELFF
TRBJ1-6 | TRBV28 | CASSPGQGRSPLHF
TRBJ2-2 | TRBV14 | CASTHSGQGTDTGELFF
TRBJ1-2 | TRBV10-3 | CAISENNYGYTF
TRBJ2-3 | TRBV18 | CASSSRTSGQEEYDTQYF
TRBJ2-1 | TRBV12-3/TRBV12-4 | CASDKGDEQFF
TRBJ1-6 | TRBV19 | CASSIRQRSYNSPLHF
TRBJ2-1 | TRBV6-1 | CASSDGTRGTNEQFF
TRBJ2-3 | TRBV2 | CAGGTASSTDTQYF
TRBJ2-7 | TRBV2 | CASSVSGVGEQYF
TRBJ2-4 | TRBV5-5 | CASSTGQAKNIQYF